This T cell receptor beta chain emerged from a study of early T cells in non-severe SARS-CoV-2 infection (dated by TCRdb to about 2021). Background on the whole study: Because TCR sequencing relied on bulk RNA taken from unsorted whole blood, pairing of alpha and beta chains was not possible.

The study was a case-control design nested within a healthcare worker cohort in London, UK, with weekly nasopharyngeal swab PCR tests and blood sampling. Healthcare workers were enrolled in the week of the UK lockdown, from 23 to 31 March 2020, and were followed every week for up to roughly 15 weeks. Points the paper makes about the study in general: VDJdb matching was skewed toward anti-spike CD8 responses and likely underestimated virus-specific expansions, missing private and CD4 specificities.

This clonotype was counted many times. Its antigen is unknown. Base qualities were left out, and no much larger clone turns up one base away. Reading the germline V gene gives CDR1 SGHTA and CDR2 FQGNSA. The CDR3 numbers 13 residues from cysteine through phenylalanine. The sequence is cut down to CDR3 DNA, 39 bases in frame from base 1. Trimming at the junction amounts to 3 bases on V and 4 bases on J, and the germline ends lie 7 bases apart. Libraries were made using 5' RACE. Sequencing instrument: NextSeq 500. In the TCR library protocol, unique molecular identifiers were attached to individual cDNA molecules to correct for PCR bias and sequencing error. Both TCR alpha and beta chains were sequenced, and tight co-correlation was observed between alpha and beta sequence abundances in each sample. In the source study's methods: Decombinator V4 was used to annotate the V gene, J gene and CDR3 of the TCR sequences. Expanded TCRs were defined as changing significantly between any two time points under a Poisson model with p below 0.0001. TCR abundances were normalised to the total number of TCRs sequenced per sample and were expressed as counts per million. TRAV1-2 paired with TRAJ12, TRAJ20 or TRAJ33 defined MAIT TCRs, while TRAV10 paired with TRAJ18 defined iNKT TCRs. VDJdb, accessed on 1 November 2021, was searched for TCRs annotated for CMV, EBV and SARS-CoV-2, and TCRs annotated for more than one antigen were excluded. In TCRdb, the public reads were trimmed at Q25 with fastp and aligned with MiXCR, with productive beta chains retained. When rows share a CDR3 protein, they turn into one entry using the most common DNA and genes. These V and J calls originate from TCRdb's pipeline instead of the authors' own analysis. Recorded for this sample are around 58,000 distinct CDR3 sequences; less than 5% of them occurred a single time. The top ten clonotypes cover under 6.5% of the sample.

Sequencing input: whole blood. This clonotype was sampled from an adult who was a healthcare worker with PCR-confirmed SARS-CoV-2 infection or an uninfected control (not recorded which). The chain couples TRBV7-2 to TRBJ2-1; no D gene is confidently identified. The DNA sequence follows: TGTGCCAGCAGCTTTGTCGGGTACAATGAGCAGTTCTTC. Translated, it gives CASSFVGYNEQFF.